This T cell receptor (beta chain) was identified during a study of shared clonotypes between healthy human individuals (dated by TCRdb to 2020 to 2022). Concerning the study at large: The cohort comprised two women and a few men aged 18 to 49 years. Per donor, three plates each were used for CD4 naive and CD4 memory, two for CD8 naive, and one for CD8 memory. Blood TCR repertoires of five healthy adults were deeply sequenced to estimate repertoire size and the extent of clonotype sharing between individuals. To increase sequencing depth and limit assay-specific biases, different laboratories used diverse techniques to prepare libraries and sequence TCR repertoires. Each donor's leukapheresis produced roughly between roughly 0.9 and 9 billion PBMCs.

What the study reported, not specific to this receptor: Sampling was restricted to blood, and TCR repertoires in tissue are likely to differ from TCR repertoires in blood. Compared with non-shared clonotypes, clonotypes shared by all four sorted-subset donors had higher generation probabilities. Sharing across several donors was observed for around 5% of naive CD4, 3% to 3.5% of naive CD8, around 2.5% of memory CD4, and around 0.4% of memory CD8 clonotypes. Because the study included only a small number of donors, the genetic and exposure-history diversity represented was limited. Pairwise subsampling indicated that sequencing depth was expected to affect the degree of clonotype sharing among donors. Estimated clonotype richness was generally larger for naive than for memory subsets. Even with the large sequencing depth, rarefaction of the sorted-subset datasets indicated that sequencing was incomplete.

In the case of this clone: The antigen it binds to is not known. Base qualities are not provided; no much larger clone lies one nucleotide away.

The germline V gene (reference sequence) supplies CDR1 MNHNY and CDR2 SVGAGI. Measured from the cysteine to the phenylalanine, the CDR3 is 12 residues long. The read is trimmed to its CDR3 DNA, 36 bases read in frame from base 1. The V and J ends are trimmed by 6 bases and 5 bases, leaving 10 bases between them. TCR CDR3 regions were amplified from genomic DNA by multiplex PCR using the deep immunoSEQ assay. Extracted genomic DNA from each cell subset was spread evenly across all wells of several immunoSEQ 96-well plates, with each plate serving as a replicate. For sorted subsets, each replicate PCR was loaded with about 0.2 ug genomic DNA, equivalent to 30,000 to 35,000 T cell genomes. The purified libraries were quantified using a Qubit 3.0 fluorometer, sized with a Bioanalyzer 2100, and then quantified again using the KAPA Library Quantification kit. Every immunoSEQ 96-well plate was sequenced on a dedicated single-read 150-cycle Illumina NextSeq 550 flow cell. In the paper's pipeline: Because the immunoSEQ output included only junctional sequences and no quality scores, the filtering could not be the same as the filtering used for full-length reads. To assign V/J genes and CDR3, sequences were annotated using PyIR, a Python wrapper for IgBLAST v1.9, with IMGT germline references. Any read was removed if the V/J assignment was weak (E-value above 1e-6), the CDR3 was missing, or the read contained stop codons, out-of-frame junctions, or ambiguous translated residues. V3J clonotypes were defined as sequences sharing the same inferred V gene, J gene, and CDR3 amino acid sequence. To compute the percentage overlap between repertoires, the number of shared unique clonotypes was divided by the size of the smaller repertoire. Three approaches were used to assess repertoire richness: RTK rarefaction, the Chao1 estimator, and Recon v2.1 estimates of unobserved clonotypes. For all TCRbeta clonotypes obtained by the gDNA method from four donors, generation probabilities were computed with OLGA. The immuneACCESS repertoire file appears here via TCRdb, limited to in-frame rearrangements. These files lack a portion of the clones; in checked studies, under half of the deficit traces to unresolved V genes, and the cause of the others is not known. V, J and clone size were drawn from that table, and D and trimming were deduced from the DNA. The sample table contains some 2,000,000 clones; only one count was recorded for approximately 94% of them. The top ten clonotypes cover 0.1% to 0.15% of the sample.

The donors were healthy, HIV-negative adults who had no recently reported acute infections or vaccinations. Every donor was a Caucasian adult living in Nashville, Tennessee, USA. CD4+ T cells were enriched by magnetic negative selection; naive cells were then positively selected on CD45RA, and the negative fraction formed the memory subset. Blood was obtained by leukapheresis, after which PBMCs were separated by Ficoll-Histopaque density gradient centrifugation and cryopreserved in liquid nitrogen vapor phase. Analytical flow cytometry was used to check the purity and quantity of every magnetically sorted T cell population. Genomic DNA was isolated from each sorted fraction and quantified by UV absorbance on a Nanodrop 2000c.

What was sequenced was naive CD4+ T cells sorted from blood. The meaning of the sample's cell subset or site label: CD45RA+ positively selected. The chain uses TRBV6-6 and TRBJ2-5; TRBD1 is a weak D gene call, 6 bases matching. This clonotype originated in a man aged 18 to 35 in good health. The DNA reads TGTGCCAGCAGAAGACAGGTGGAGACCCAGTACTTC. Translated, this gives CASRRQVETQYF.